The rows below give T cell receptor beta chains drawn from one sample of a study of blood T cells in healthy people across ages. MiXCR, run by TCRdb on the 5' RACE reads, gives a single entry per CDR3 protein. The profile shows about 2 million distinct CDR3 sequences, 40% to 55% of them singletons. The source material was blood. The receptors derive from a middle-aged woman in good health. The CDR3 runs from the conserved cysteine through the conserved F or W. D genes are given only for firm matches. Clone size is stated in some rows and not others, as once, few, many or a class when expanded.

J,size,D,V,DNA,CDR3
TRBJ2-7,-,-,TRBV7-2,TGTGCCAGCAGTCTTACCAAGGTGTCGTACTCCTACGAGCAGTACTTC,CASSLTKVSYSYEQYF
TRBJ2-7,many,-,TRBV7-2,TGTGCCAGCAGCAACCCAGCGTTCTCCTACGAGCAGTACTTC,CASSNPAFSYEQYF
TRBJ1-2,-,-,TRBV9,TGTGCCAGCAGCGTAGGAAAAGGAGGACAGAACTATGGCTACACCTTC,CASSVGKGGQNYGYTF
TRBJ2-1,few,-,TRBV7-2,TGTGCCAGCAGCTTAGGGAGCGGGCGAAAGCAGTTCTTC,CASSLGSGRKQFF
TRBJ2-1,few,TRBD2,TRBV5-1,TGCGCCAGCGGCCCTAGCGGGGGGGCGCATGAGCAGTTCTTC,CASGPSGGAHEQFF
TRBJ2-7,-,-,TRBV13,TGTGCCAGCAGAACACGTGGGAGGAGCTCCTACGAGCAGTACTTC,CASRTRGRSSYEQYF
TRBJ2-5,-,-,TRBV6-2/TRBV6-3,TGTGCCAGCACCGAAAACAATGAGCAGTACTTC,CASTENNEQYF
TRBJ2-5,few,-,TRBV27,TGTGCCAGCAGTTTACGGGGGAGAAACCAAGAGACCCAGTACTTC,CASSLRGRNQETQYF
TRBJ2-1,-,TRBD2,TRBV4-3,TGCGCCAGCAGCCAAGAGCATACACCGGGACTATCCTACAATGAGCAGTTCTTC,CASSQEHTPGLSYNEQFF
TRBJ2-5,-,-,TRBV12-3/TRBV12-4,TGTGCCAGCAGCAGATACAAGGACAGCATGGAGACCCAGTACTTC,CASSRYKDSMETQYF
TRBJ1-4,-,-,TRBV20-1,TGCAGTGCTAGCCGACCAACTAATGAAAAACTGTTTTTT,CSASRPTNEKLFF
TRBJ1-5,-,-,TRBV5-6,TGTGCCAGCAGCTTGGCCTATAGCAATCAGCCCCAGCATTTT,CASSLAYSNQPQHF
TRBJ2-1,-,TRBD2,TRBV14,TGTGCCAGCAGCCAAGTGGCGGGGGGGCCTTACAATGGGCAGTTCTTC,CASSQVAGGPYNGQFF
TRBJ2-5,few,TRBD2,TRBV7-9,TGTGCCAGCAGCTCAGCGGGGGGGCCCTTGGAGACCCAGTACTTC,CASSSAGGPLETQYF
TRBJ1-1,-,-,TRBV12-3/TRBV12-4,TGTGCCAGCAGCTTAGCCTCAGCCACTGAAGCTTTCTTT,CASSLASATEAFF
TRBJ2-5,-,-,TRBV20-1,TGCAGTGCTAGAGTTATCAGCAGCCAGACCCAGTACTTC,CSARVISSQTQYF
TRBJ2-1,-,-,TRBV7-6,TGTGCCAGCAGTATTAGTAGGCTGAATGAGCAGTTCTTC,CASSISRLNEQFF
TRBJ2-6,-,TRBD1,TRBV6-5,TGTGCCAGCAGTTACCACGGGGACAGGGGGTCTGGGGCCAACGTCCTGACTTTC,CASSYHGDRGSGANVLTF
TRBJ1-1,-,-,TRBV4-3,TGCGCCAGCAGCCAAGAATTGGAGGGAGATACTGAAGCTTTCTTT,CASSQELEGDTEAFF
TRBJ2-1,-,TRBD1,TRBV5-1,TGCGCCAGCAGCTTGCTGGCAGGGGGCGATTTATCCTACAATGAGCAGTTCTTC,CASSLLAGGDLSYNEQFF
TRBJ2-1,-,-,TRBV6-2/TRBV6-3,TGTGCCAGCAGTTACGCCAAGAGCGGCTCCTACAATGAGCAGTTCTTC,CASSYAKSGSYNEQFF
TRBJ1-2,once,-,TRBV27,TGTGCCAGCAGTTTAGGTCGGGGAGAGAATGGCTACACCTTC,CASSLGRGENGYTF
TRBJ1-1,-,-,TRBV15,TGTGCCACCAGCAGAGTGGACGGGGAACGGACAAGAGCTTTCTTT,CATSRVDGERTRAFF
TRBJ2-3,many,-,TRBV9,TGTGCCAGCAGCGTCCTCACAGATACGCAGTATTTT,CASSVLTDTQYF
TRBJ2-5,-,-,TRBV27,TGTGCCAGCAGTACCGAGCTCCAAGAGACCCAGTACTTC,CASSTELQETQYF
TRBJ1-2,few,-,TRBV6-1,TGTGCCAGCAGTGATTCGGCCGCAGGGAACTATGGCTACACCTTC,CASSDSAAGNYGYTF
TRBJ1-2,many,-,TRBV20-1,TGCAGTGCTAGCACCAGGCCCTCTCAGAACTATGGCTACACCTTC,CSASTRPSQNYGYTF